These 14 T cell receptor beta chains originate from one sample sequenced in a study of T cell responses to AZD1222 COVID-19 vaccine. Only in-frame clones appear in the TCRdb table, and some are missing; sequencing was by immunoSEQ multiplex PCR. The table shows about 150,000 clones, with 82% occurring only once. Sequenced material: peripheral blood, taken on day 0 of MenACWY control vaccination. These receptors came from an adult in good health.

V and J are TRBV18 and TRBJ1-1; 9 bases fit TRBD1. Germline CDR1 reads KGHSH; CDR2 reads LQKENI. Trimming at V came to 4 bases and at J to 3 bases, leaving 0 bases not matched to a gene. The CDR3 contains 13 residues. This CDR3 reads CASSRQGDTEAFF. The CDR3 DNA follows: TGTGCCAGCTCACGACAGGGGGACACTGAAGCTTTCTTT.

The DNA of the CDR3 is TGTGCCAGCTCGGCGGCGGACAGGGGGGCAGACTATGGCTACACCTTC. This gives the protein CASSAADRGADYGYTF. V is TRBV18 and J is TRBJ1-2, with 10 bases matching TRBD1. From germline, CDR1 is KGHSH and CDR2 LQKENI. Trimming took 6 bases from V and 3 from J; bases not matched to a gene: 10. The CDR3 is 16 residues long.

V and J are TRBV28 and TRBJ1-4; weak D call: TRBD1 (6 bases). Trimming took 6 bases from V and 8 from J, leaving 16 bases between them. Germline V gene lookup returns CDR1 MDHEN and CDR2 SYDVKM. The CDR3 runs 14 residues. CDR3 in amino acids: CASSSRGGGEKLFF. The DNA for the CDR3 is TGTGCCAGCAGCTCAAGGGGGGGAGGCGAAAAACTGTTTTTT.

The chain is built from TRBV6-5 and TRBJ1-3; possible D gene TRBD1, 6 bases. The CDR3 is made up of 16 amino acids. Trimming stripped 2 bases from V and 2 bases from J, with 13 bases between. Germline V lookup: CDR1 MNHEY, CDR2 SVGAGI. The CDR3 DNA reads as TGTGCCAGCAGTTACAAGCTAACAGGGACTGGAAACACCATATATTTT. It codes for CASSYKLTGTGNTIYF.

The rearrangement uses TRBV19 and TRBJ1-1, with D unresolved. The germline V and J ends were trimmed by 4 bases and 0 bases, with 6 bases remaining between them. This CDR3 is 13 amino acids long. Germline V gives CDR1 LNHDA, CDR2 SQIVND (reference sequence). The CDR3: CASSNPLNTEAFF. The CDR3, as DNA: TGTGCCAGTAGTAACCCTTTGAACACTGAAGCTTTCTTT.

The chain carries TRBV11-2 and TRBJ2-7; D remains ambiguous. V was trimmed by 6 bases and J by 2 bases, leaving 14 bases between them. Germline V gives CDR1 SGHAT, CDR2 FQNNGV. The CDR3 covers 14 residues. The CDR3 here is CASSRGRTPYEQYV. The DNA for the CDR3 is TGTGCCAGCAGTCGAGGCAGGACGCCCTACGAGCAGTACGTC.

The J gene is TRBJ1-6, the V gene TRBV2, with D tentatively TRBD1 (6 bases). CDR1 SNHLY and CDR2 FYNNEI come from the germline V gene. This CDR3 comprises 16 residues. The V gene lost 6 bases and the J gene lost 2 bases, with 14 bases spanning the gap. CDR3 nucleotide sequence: TGTGCCAGCAGAACACAGGGTGAAACCTATAATTCACCCCTCCACTTT. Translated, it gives CASRTQGETYNSPLHF.

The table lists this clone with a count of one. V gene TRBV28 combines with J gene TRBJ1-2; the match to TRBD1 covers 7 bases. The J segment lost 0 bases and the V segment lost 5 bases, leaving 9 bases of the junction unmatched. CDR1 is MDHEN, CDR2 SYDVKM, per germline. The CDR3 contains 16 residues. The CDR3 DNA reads TGTGCCAGCAGTCGGCCTCGGACAGGAACTAACTATGGCTACACCTTC. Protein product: CASSRPRTGTNYGYTF.

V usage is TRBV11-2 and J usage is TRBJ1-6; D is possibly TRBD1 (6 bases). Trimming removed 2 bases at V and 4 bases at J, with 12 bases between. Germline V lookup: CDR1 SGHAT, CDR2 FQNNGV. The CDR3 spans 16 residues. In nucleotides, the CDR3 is TGTGCCAGCAGCTTAATGGGAGGACAGTATAATTCACCCCTCCACTTT. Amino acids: CASSLMGGQYNSPLHF.

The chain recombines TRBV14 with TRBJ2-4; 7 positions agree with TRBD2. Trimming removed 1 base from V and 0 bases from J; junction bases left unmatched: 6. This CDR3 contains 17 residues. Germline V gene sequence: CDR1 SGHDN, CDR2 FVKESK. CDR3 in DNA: TGTGCCAGCAGCCAAGGGCGGGGGACCCTAGCCAAAAACATTCAGTACTTC. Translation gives CASSQGRGTLAKNIQYF.

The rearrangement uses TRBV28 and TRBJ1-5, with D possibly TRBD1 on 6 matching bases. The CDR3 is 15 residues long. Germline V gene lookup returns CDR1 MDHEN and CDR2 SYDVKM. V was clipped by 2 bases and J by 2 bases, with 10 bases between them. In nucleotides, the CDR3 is TGTGCCAGCAGTTTACCCAGGACAGGCAATCAGCCCCAGCATTTT. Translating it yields CASSLPRTGNQPQHF.

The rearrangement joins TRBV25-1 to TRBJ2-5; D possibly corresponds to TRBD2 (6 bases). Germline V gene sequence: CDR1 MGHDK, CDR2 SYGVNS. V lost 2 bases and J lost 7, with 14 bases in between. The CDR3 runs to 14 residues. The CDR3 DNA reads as TGTGCCAGCAGTGAAGGGGCGGGGCGAGGGACCCAGTACTTC. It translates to CASSEGAGRGTQYF.

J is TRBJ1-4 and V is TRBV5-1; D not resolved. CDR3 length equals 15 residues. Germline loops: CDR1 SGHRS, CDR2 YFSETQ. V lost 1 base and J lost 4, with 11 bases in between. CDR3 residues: CASSLSDLLNEKLFF. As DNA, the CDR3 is TGCGCCAGCAGCTTGTCCGACCTGCTTAATGAAAAACTGTTTTTT.

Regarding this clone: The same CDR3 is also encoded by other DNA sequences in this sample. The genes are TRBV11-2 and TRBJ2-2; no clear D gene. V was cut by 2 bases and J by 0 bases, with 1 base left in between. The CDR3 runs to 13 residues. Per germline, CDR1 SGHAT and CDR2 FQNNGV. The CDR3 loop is CASSLTNTGELFF. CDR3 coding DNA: TGTGCCAGCAGCTTAACGAACACCGGGGAGCTGTTTTTT.